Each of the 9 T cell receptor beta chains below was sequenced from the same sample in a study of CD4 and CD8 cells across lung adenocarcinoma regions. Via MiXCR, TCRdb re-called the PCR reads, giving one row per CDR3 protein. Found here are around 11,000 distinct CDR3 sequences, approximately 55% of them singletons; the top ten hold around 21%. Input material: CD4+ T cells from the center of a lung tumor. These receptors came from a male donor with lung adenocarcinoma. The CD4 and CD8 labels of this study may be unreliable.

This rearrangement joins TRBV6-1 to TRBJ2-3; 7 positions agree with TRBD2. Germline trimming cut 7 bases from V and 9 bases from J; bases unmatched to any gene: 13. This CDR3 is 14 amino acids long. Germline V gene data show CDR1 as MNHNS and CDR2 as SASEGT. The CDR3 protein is CASTKRDGKNTQYF. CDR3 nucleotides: TGTGCCAGCACGAAGCGGGACGGCAAAAACACGCAGTATTTT.

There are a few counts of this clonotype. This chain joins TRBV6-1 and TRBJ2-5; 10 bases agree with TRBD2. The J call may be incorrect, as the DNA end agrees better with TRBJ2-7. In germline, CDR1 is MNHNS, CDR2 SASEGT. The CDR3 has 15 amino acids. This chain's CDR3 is CASSGEAGGAYEQYF. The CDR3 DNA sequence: TGTGCCAGCAGTGGGGAAGCGGGAGGGGCCTACGAGCAGTACTTC.

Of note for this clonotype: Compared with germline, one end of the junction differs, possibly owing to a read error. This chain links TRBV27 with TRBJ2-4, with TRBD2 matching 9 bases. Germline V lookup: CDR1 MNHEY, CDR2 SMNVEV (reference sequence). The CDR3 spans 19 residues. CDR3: CASRATGLAGQCGKNMQYF. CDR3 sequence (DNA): TGTGCCAGCAGAGCCACGGGCCTAGCGGGGCAGTGTGGCAAAAACATGCAGTATTTC.

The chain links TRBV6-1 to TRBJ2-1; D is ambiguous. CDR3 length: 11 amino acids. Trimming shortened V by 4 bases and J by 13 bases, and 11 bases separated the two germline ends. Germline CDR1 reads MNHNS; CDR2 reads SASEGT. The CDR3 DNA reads TGTGCCAGCAGTGTCTACGAGACCCAGTTCTTC. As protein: CASSVYETQFF.

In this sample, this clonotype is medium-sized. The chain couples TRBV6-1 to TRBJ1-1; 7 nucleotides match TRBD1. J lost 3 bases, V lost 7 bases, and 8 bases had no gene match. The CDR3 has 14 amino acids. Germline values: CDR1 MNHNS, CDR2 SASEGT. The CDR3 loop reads CASIGTGADTEAFF. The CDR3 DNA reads TGTGCCAGCATTGGAACAGGGGCGGACACTGAAGCTTTCTTT.

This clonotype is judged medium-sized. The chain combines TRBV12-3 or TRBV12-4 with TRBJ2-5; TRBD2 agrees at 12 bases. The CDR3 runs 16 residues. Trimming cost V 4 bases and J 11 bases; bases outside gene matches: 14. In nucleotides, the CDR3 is TGTGCCAGCAGTTCCTTGACTAGCGGGAGAAGGGGAGAGCAGTACTTC. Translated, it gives CASSSLTSGRRGEQYF.

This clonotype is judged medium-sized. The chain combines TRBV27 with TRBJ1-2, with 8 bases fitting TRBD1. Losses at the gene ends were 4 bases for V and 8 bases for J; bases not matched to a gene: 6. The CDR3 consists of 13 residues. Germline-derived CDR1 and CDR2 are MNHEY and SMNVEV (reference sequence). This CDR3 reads CASSSTGAVGYTF. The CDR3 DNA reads TGTGCCAGCAGTTCGACAGGGGCGGTAGGCTACACCTTC.

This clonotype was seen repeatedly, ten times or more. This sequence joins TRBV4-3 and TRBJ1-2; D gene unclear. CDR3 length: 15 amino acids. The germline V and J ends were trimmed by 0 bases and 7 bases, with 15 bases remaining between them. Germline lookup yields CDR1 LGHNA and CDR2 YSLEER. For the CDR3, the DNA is TGCGCCAGCAGCCAAGAGGGGATCCCCCCTCCTGGCTACACCTTC. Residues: CASSQEGIPPPGYTF.

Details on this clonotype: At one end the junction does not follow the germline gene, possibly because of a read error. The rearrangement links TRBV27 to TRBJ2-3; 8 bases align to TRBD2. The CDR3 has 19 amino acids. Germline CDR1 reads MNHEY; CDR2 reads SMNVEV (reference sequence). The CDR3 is CASRATGGPGDCSPDTQYF. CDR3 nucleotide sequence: TGTGCCAGCAGAGCCACGGGGGGGCCGGGGGACTGTAGCCCAGATACGCAGTATTTC.